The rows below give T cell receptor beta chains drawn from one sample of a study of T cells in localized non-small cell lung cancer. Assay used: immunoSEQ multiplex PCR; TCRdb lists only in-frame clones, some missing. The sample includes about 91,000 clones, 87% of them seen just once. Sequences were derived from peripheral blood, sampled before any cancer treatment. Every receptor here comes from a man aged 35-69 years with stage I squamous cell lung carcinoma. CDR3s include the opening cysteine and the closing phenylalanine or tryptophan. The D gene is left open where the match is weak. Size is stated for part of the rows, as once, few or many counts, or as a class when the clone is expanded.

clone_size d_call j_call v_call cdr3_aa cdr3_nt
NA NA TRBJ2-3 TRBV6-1 CASSENRESTDTQYF TGTGCCAGCAGTGAAAACAGGGAGAGTACAGATACGCAGTATTTT
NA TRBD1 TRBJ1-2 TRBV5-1 CASSLQPGQDLNYGYTF TGCGCCAGCAGCCTGCAACCCGGACAGGACCTTAACTATGGCTACACCTTC
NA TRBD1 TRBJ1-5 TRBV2 CASSPQGESNQPQHF TGTGCCAGCAGCCCACAGGGGGAAAGCAATCAGCCCCAGCATTTT
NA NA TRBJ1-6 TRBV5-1 CASSPQGGDYNSPLHF TGCGCCAGCAGCCCTCAAGGCGGCGACTATAATTCACCCCTCCACTTT
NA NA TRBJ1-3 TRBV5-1 CASSPQGSGNTIYF TGCGCCAGCAGCCCACAGGGTTCTGGAAACACCATATATTTT
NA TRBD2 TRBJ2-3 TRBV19 CASSMWAGGRTDTQYF TGTGCCAGTAGTATGTGGGCGGGGGGACGCACAGATACGCAGTATTTT
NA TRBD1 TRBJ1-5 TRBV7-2 CASSLSQGNQPQHF TGTGCCAGCAGCTTGTCACAGGGGAATCAGCCCCAGCATTTT
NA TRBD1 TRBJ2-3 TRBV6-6 CASREGQGDTDTQYF TGTGCCAGCAGAGAGGGACAGGGAGACACAGATACGCAGTATTTT
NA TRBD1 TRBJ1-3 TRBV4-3 CASSQAVQGAGGNTIYF TGCGCCAGCAGCCAGGCAGTACAGGGGGCAGGAGGAAACACCATATATTTT
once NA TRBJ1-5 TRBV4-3 CASSQDLGWSQHF TGCGCCAGCAGCCAAGATCTCGGTTGGTCCCAGCATTTT
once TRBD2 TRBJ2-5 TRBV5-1 CASSYGLAGKETQYF TGCGCCAGCAGTTACGGACTAGCGGGGAAAGAGACCCAGTACTTC
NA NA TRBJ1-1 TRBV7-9 CASSLGIRTEAFF TGTGCCAGCAGCTTAGGGATTCGGACTGAAGCTTTCTTT
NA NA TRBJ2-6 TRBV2 CASNWETVGANVLTF TGTGCCAGCAACTGGGAGACAGTTGGGGCCAACGTCCTGACTTTC
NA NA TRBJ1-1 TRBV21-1 CASSKGREEGTEAFF TGTGCCAGCAGCAAGGGGCGGGAGGAAGGCACTGAAGCTTTCTTT
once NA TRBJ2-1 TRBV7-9 CASSLAPAYNEQFF TGTGCCAGCAGCTTAGCGCCGGCCTACAATGAGCAGTTCTTC
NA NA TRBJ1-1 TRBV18 CASSYTGANTEAFF TGTGCCAGCTCCTACACGGGAGCTAACACTGAAGCTTTCTTT
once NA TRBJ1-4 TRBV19 CASRPMSLGATNEKLFF TGTGCCAGTAGACCAATGTCGCTAGGTGCAACTAATGAAAAACTGTTTTTT
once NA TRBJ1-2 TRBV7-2 CASSLQGPYGYTF TGTGCCAGCAGCTTGCAGGGGCCTTATGGCTACACCTTC
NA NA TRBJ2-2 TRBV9 CASSAPGTPTGELFF TGTGCCAGCAGCGCACCCGGGACTCCCACCGGGGAGCTGTTTTTT
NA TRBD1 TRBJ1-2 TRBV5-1 CASSQGTDYGYTF TGCGCCAGCAGCCAGGGGACAGACTATGGCTACACCTTC
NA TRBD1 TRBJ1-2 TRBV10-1 CASSGDRKAGYTF TGCGCCAGCAGCGGGGACAGGAAGGCTGGCTACACCTTC
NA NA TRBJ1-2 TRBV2 CASRKSASGGYTF TGTGCCAGCAGGAAGAGCGCGAGCGGTGGCTACACCTTC
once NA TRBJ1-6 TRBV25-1 CASSEFVQGASPLHF TGTGCCAGCAGTGAATTTGTCCAGGGCGCTTCACCCCTCCACTTT
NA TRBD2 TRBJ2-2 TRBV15 CATSSTLGLAGLHITGELFF TGTGCCACCAGCAGCACATTGGGCCTAGCGGGTTTACATATCACCGGGGAGCTGTTTTTT
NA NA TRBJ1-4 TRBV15 CATSRDLGNEKLFF TGTGCCACCAGCAGAGATCTAGGGAATGAAAAACTGTTTTTT
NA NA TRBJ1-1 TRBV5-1 CASSLDNPALGAFF TGCGCCAGCAGCTTGGACAATCCCGCTTTAGGGGCTTTCTTT
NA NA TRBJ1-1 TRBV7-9 CASSLSGGGSTEAFF TGTGCCAGCAGCTTGTCAGGTGGGGGGTCTACTGAAGCTTTCTTT
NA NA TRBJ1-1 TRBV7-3 CASSLTRATEAFF TGTGCCAGCAGCTTAACGCGGGCCACTGAAGCTTTCTTT
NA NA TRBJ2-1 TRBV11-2 CASSLGGGSYNEQFF TGTGCCAGCAGCTTAGGCGGCGGATCCTACAATGAGCAGTTCTTC
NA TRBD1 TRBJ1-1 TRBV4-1 CASSQDKRQGGTEAFF TGCGCCAGCAGCCAAGATAAGAGACAGGGAGGAACTGAAGCTTTCTTT
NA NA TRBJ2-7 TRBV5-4 CASSLGLGAGYEQYF TGTGCCAGCAGCTTAGGCCTGGGGGCAGGCTACGAGCAGTACTTC
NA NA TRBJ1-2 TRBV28 CASSLEGGNYGYTF TGTGCCAGCAGTTTGGAGGGGGGCAACTATGGCTACACCTTC
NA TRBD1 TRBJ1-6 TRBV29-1 CSVQQGQGSPLHF TGCAGCGTGCAACAGGGGCAAGGTTCACCCCTCCACTTT
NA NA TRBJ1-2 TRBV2 CASSEWMGVQYGYTF TGTGCCAGCAGTGAATGGATGGGGGTTCAGTATGGCTACACCTTC
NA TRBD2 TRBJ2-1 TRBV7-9 CASSPRLAGGYSSYNEQFF TGTGCCAGCAGCCCGAGACTAGCGGGGGGCTACAGCTCCTACAATGAGCAGTTCTTC
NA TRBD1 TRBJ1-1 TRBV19 CASSIWGQLNTEAFF TGTGCCAGTAGTATCTGGGGACAGCTGAACACTGAAGCTTTCTTT
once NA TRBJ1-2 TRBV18 CASSPRIQGPNYGYTF TGTGCCAGCTCACCAAGGATTCAGGGCCCTAACTATGGCTACACCTTC
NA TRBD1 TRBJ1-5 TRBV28 CASSLGQGRAYSNQPQHF TGTGCCAGCAGCCTTGGACAGGGCCGAGCATATAGCAATCAGCCCCAGCATTTT
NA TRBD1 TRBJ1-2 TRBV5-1 CASSPAGTERYGYTF TGCGCCAGCAGCCCCGCCGGGACAGAGCGCTATGGCTACACCTTC
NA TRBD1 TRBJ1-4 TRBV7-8 CASSLGAGQGDEKLFF TGTGCCAGCAGCTTAGGGGCGGGACAGGGTGATGAAAAACTGTTTTTT
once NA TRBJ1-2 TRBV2 CASSDRGADYGYTF TGTGCCAGCAGTGACCGGGGGGCGGACTATGGCTACACCTTC
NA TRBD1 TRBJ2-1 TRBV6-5 CASVPPGQGFNEQFF TGTGCCAGCGTCCCGCCGGGACAGGGTTTTAATGAGCAGTTCTTC
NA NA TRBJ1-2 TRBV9 CASSVGTPANYGYTF TGTGCCAGCAGCGTAGGGACACCAGCTAACTATGGCTACACCTTC
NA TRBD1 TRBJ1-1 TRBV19 CASSQTGAANTEAFF TGTGCCAGTAGCCAGACAGGGGCTGCGAACACTGAAGCTTTCTTT
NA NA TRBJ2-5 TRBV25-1 CASSPAGAYQETQYF TGTGCCAGCAGCCCTGCGGGGGCGTACCAAGAGACCCAGTACTTC
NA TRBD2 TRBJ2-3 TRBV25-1 CASSLVAGGFRTDTQYF TGTGCCAGCAGTTTGGTAGCGGGGGGTTTTAGGACAGATACGCAGTATTTT